These T cell receptor beta chains were read from a single sample in a study of blood T cell repertoires in COVID-19. The table came from immunoSEQ multiplex PCR; TCRdb's copy has only in-frame clones and leaves some out. The table includes approximately 100,000 clones, 80% to 90% detected once. The sequenced sample was peripheral blood. The receptor source for this set is a man in his sixties with acute or convalescent COVID-19. The CDR3 runs from the conserved cysteine through the conserved F or W. The D gene is left open where the match is weak. Expanded clones get a size class; other rows say once, few or many, or leave the size out.

D gene | CDR3 length | J gene | clone size | V gene | CDR3 DNA | CDR3 protein
TRBD2 | 13 | TRBJ2-3 | NA | TRBV2 | TGTGCCAGCAGGAGGGATAGCGGGAGTGAGCAGTATTTT | CASRRDSGSEQYF
NA | 16 | TRBJ2-1 | NA | TRBV11-2 | TGTGCCAGCACCCGATTGGTGGTAGCGCAATACAATGAGCAGTTCTTC | CASTRLVVAQYNEQFF
TRBD2 | 16 | TRBJ2-1 | NA | TRBV5-1 | TGCGCCAGCAGCTCGGGACTAGCGGGAGGGTTGAATGAGCAGTTCTTC | CASSSGLAGGLNEQFF
TRBD1 | 19 | TRBJ1-5 | once | TRBV7-9 | TGTGCCAGCAGCGAAAGGGGACAGGAGCTTGGCTCGGGTAATCAGCCCCAGCATTTT | CASSERGQELGSGNQPQHF
TRBD2 | 13 | TRBJ2-3 | NA | TRBV29-1 | TGCAGCGTCTGGGGTTTGGGAGGGGATACGCAGTATTTT | CSVWGLGGDTQYF
NA | 17 | TRBJ2-1 | few | TRBV5-1 | TGCGCCAGCAGACCCGGGGGGGGACAGGGAAATCACAATGAGCAGTTCTTC | CASRPGGGQGNHNEQFF
NA | 15 | TRBJ1-1 | NA | TRBV27 | TGTGCCAGCAGTTACCCTGGGGCTGGGAGGACTGAAGCTTTCTTT | CASSYPGAGRTEAFF
TRBD1 | 13 | TRBJ1-1 | NA | TRBV5-1 | TGCGCCAGCAGCGTCCGGGACAGCACTGAAGCTTTCTTT | CASSVRDSTEAFF
TRBD2 | 16 | TRBJ2-2 | NA | TRBV5-1 | TGCGCCAGCAGCTCGACCGGGACTAGTTACACCGGGGAGCTGTTTTTT | CASSSTGTSYTGELFF
NA | 14 | TRBJ2-1 | NA | TRBV7-9 | TGTGCCAGCAGCCCCTCCCAAAGGGGTGGTGAGCAGTTCTTC | CASSPSQRGGEQFF
TRBD1 | 17 | TRBJ1-1 | NA | TRBV4-1 | TGCGCCAGCAGCCACCCCTGGCCCCGGGACAGATCTCTTGAAGCTTTCTTT | CASSHPWPRDRSLEAFF
NA | 15 | TRBJ2-3 | NA | TRBV19 | TGTGCCAGTAGTGACCGGGACAAAAGGTCTGATACGCAGTATTTT | CASSDRDKRSDTQYF
TRBD1 | 16 | TRBJ1-2 | NA | TRBV19 | TGTGCCAGTAGTCCCCTCGGACAGGGGGGCAACTATGGCTACACCTTC | CASSPLGQGGNYGYTF
NA | 16 | TRBJ2-1 | NA | TRBV13 | TGTGCCAGCAGCTTAGTGGGGGCGGACAATTACAATGAGCAGTTCTTC | CASSLVGADNYNEQFF
TRBD2 | 16 | TRBJ2-7 | NA | TRBV27 | TGTGCCAGCAGTTCCCACCCGGGAGCGGGGGGGCGGGAGCAGTACTTC | CASSSHPGAGGREQYF
NA | 15 | TRBJ1-1 | few | TRBV7-2 | TGTGCCAGCAGCTCCCAGGGGATCCCGAACACTGAAGCTTTCTTT | CASSSQGIPNTEAFF
NA | 14 | TRBJ1-4 | NA | TRBV19 | TGTGCCAGTAGCGACAGGAGTGATATTGAAAAACTGTTTTTT | CASSDRSDIEKLFF
NA | 13 | TRBJ1-5 | NA | TRBV2 | TGTGCCAGCACGGGGGGCGCGGAACAGCCCCAGCATTTT | CASTGGAEQPQHF
NA | 13 | TRBJ2-3 | few | TRBV19 | TGTGCCAGTACCGTGGGGGGTTCGGATACGCAGTATTTT | CASTVGGSDTQYF
NA | 12 | TRBJ2-1 | NA | TRBV14 | TGTGCCAGCAGCCCTTCCCACAATGAGCAGTTCTTC | CASSPSHNEQFF
TRBD1 | 16 | TRBJ1-4 | few | TRBV5-1 | TGCGCCAGCAGCTTGAACAGGGGGCGATCTAATGAAAAACTGTTTTTT | CASSLNRGRSNEKLFF
TRBD1 | 16 | TRBJ1-1 | NA | TRBV5-6 | TGTGCCAGCAGCGTGCGGCGGACAGGGCGCGTGACTGAAGCTTTCTTT | CASSVRRTGRVTEAFF
NA | 13 | TRBJ1-1 | NA | TRBV30 | TGTGCCTGGAGTGTAGGAGGACGGAACCAAGCTTTCTTT | CAWSVGGRNQAFF
TRBD1 | 13 | TRBJ2-2 | NA | TRBV6-5 | TGTGCCAGCAGACGGACAGGGACCGGGGAGCTGTTTTTT | CASRRTGTGELFF
NA | 14 | TRBJ2-5 | NA | TRBV30 | TGTGCCTGGAGTGTGGGTGGGGCTCAAGAGACCCAGTACTTC | CAWSVGGAQETQYF
TRBD1 | 15 | TRBJ2-7 | many | TRBV4-3 | TGCGCCAGCAGCCAGGGGACAGGGTCCGTCTACGAGCAGTACTTC | CASSQGTGSVYEQYF
TRBD2 | 15 | TRBJ2-7 | NA | TRBV28 | TGTGCCAGCAGTTCAATAGCGGGAGGTTGGTCCGAGCAGTACTTC | CASSSIAGGWSEQYF
NA | 15 | TRBJ2-5 | NA | TRBV14 | TGTGCCAGCAGCCAACAGTTGAGGCCACAAGAGACCCAGTACTTC | CASSQQLRPQETQYF
NA | 13 | TRBJ1-1 | NA | TRBV7-2 | TGTGCCAGCAGCTCTTCCCAGGTGATTGAAGCTTTCTTT | CASSSSQVIEAFF
NA | 14 | TRBJ1-4 | NA | TRBV13 | TGTGCCAGCAGCTTCGGTACAACTAATGAAAAACTGTTTTTT | CASSFGTTNEKLFF
TRBD1 | 17 | TRBJ2-1 | NA | TRBV30 | TGTGCCTGGAGTGTACCTGGGACAGGAAAACCGTACAATGAGCAGTTCTTC | CAWSVPGTGKPYNEQFF
NA | 13 | TRBJ2-1 | NA | TRBV18 | TGTGCCAGCTCTGGGAGCTCCTACAATGAGCAGTTCTTC | CASSGSSYNEQFF